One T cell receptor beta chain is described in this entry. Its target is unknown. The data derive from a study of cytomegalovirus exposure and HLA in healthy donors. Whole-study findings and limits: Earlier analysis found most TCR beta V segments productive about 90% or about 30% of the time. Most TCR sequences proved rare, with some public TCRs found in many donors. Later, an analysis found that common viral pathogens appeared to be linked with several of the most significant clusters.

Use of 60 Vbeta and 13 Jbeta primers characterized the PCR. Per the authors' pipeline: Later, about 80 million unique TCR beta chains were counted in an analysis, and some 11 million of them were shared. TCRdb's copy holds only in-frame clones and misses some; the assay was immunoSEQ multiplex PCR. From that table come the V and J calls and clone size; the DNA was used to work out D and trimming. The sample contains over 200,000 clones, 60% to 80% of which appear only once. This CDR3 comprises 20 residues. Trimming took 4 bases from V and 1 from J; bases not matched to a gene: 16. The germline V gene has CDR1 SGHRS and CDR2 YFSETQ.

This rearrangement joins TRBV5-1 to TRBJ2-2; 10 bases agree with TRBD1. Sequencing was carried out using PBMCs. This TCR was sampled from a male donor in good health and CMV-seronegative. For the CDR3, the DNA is TGCGCCAGCAGCCCCGAAGGGACAGGGGCCGCAAAGGGGAACACCGGGGAGCTGTTTTTT. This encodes CASSPEGTGAAKGNTGELFF.